This is a list of T cell receptor beta chains from one sample in a study of OX40 agonist ivuxolimab in advanced cancers. TCRdb's table, derived via immunoSEQ multiplex PCR, lists solely in-frame clones and lacks some. This repertoire shows 6,000 or so clones, around 84% found once; its top ten account for roughly 24%. Here the sequenced sample was CD4+ or CD8+ T cells sorted from blood, taken in a trial of the OX40 agonist ivuxolimab. The source of these receptors is an adult with an advanced solid tumor such as melanoma, head and neck, liver or kidney cancer. CDR3s include the opening cysteine and the closing phenylalanine or tryptophan. The D gene is left open where the match is weak. Not every row has a clone size; where given, it reads once, few, many or a size class.

v_call	clone_size	d_call	j_call	cdr3_length	cdr3_aa	cdr3_nt
TRBV29-1	NA	NA	TRBJ2-3	15	CSVATTETLTDTQYF	TGCAGCGTGGCGACGACGGAGACCCTCACAGATACGCAGTATTTT
TRBV6-6	once	NA	TRBJ2-7	15	CASSYPGTYPYEQYF	TGTGCCAGCAGTTACCCTGGGACCTACCCCTACGAGCAGTACTTC
TRBV27	NA	TRBD2	TRBJ2-3	15	CASSLSSGRWDTQYF	TGTGCCAGCAGTTTATCGAGCGGGAGGTGGGATACGCAGTATTTT
TRBV2	once	NA	TRBJ1-2	15	CASSEPRRPNYGYTF	TGTGCCAGCAGTGAACCCAGGAGGCCTAACTATGGCTACACCTTC
TRBV27	NA	TRBD1	TRBJ2-3	14	CASSLGQGTDTQYF	TGTGCCAGCAGTTTAGGACAGGGCACAGATACGCAGTATTTT
TRBV11-1	NA	TRBD2	TRBJ2-5	17	CASSPYAGLAGGETQYF	TGTGCCAGCAGCCCCTACGCCGGGCTAGCGGGGGGGGAGACCCAGTACTTC
TRBV2	few	NA	TRBJ2-7	15	CASSEYLWTSYEQYF	TGTGCCAGCAGTGAATATCTTTGGACATCTTACGAGCAGTACTTC
TRBV28	NA	TRBD2	TRBJ2-7	19	CASSLSVGTSGRTPYEQYF	TGTGCCAGCAGTTTATCGGTTGGGACTAGCGGGCGTACCCCCTACGAGCAGTACTTC
TRBV9	once	NA	TRBJ2-1	16	CASSVRGAEGNNEQFF	TGTGCCAGCAGCGTGAGGGGGGCTGAGGGGAACAATGAGCAGTTCTTC
TRBV27	NA	TRBD1	TRBJ1-2	16	CASSPYRDRGPYGYTF	TGTGCCAGCAGCCCATACCGGGACAGGGGTCCCTATGGCTACACCTTC
TRBV7-9	NA	NA	TRBJ2-1	15	CASSPNRENYNEQFF	TGTGCCAGCAGCCCCAACAGGGAGAACTACAATGAGCAGTTCTTC
TRBV6-5	NA	TRBD2	TRBJ2-3	15	CASRLVISGRDTQYF	TGTGCCAGCAGGCTCGTGATTAGCGGGCGAGATACGCAGTATTTT
TRBV11-2	NA	NA	TRBJ1-2	15	CASSLEGARSYGYTF	TGTGCCAGCAGCTTAGAGGGGGCCCGGAGCTATGGCTACACCTTC
TRBV6-1	few	TRBD2	TRBJ2-5	15	CASSVWAGGQETQYF	TGTGCCAGCAGTGTTTGGGCGGGAGGCCAGGAGACCCAGTACTTC
TRBV4-2	NA	NA	TRBJ2-2	13	CASSQSPEEELFF	TGTGCCAGCAGCCAGAGCCCGGAGGAGGAGCTGTTTTTT
TRBV19	NA	NA	TRBJ2-7	14	CASSIGTGVHEQYF	TGTGCCAGTAGTATAGGGACGGGGGTACACGAGCAGTACTTC
TRBV5-4	NA	TRBD2	TRBJ2-7	15	CASSWRGQGGSEQYF	TGTGCCAGCAGCTGGAGAGGCCAGGGAGGGAGCGAGCAGTACTTC
TRBV7-9	NA	NA	TRBJ2-3	14	CASSFGGGTDTQYF	TGTGCCAGCAGCTTTGGAGGGGGCACAGATACGCAGTATTTT
TRBV7-8	NA	NA	TRBJ1-5	16	CASSLEHIYSNQPQHF	TGTGCCAGCAGCTTAGAACACATTTATAGCAATCAGCCCCAGCATTTT
TRBV19	NA	TRBD1	TRBJ1-3	17	CASARDRGTETGNTIYF	TGTGCCAGCGCCCGGGACAGGGGTACCGAGACTGGAAACACCATATATTTT
TRBV5-1	NA	TRBD2	TRBJ2-7	14	CASSQSGGPYEQYF	TGCGCCAGCAGTCAAAGCGGGGGGCCCTACGAGCAGTACTTC
TRBV5-8	NA	NA	TRBJ2-2	16	CASSSSLATNTGELFF	TGTGCCAGCAGCTCCTCCTTAGCGACAAACACCGGGGAGCTGTTTTTT
TRBV2	NA	NA	TRBJ2-7	13	CASSEWGRDEQYF	TGTGCCAGCAGTGAATGGGGCAGGGACGAGCAGTACTTC
TRBV28	NA	TRBD1	TRBJ1-1	17	CASSPGTGRGLDTEAFF	TGTGCCAGCAGTCCCGGGACAGGGAGGGGGCTGGACACTGAAGCTTTCTTT
TRBV9	NA	TRBD2	TRBJ2-1	18	CASSVAEAGPRFYNEQFF	TGTGCCAGCAGCGTAGCCGAAGCGGGGCCCAGATTCTACAATGAGCAGTTCTTC
TRBV7-8	few	TRBD1	TRBJ2-1	14	CASSSGTVHNEQFF	TGTGCCAGCAGCTCCGGGACAGTCCACAATGAGCAGTTCTTC
TRBV27	NA	NA	TRBJ2-1	13	CASSGTAEDEQFF	TGTGCCAGCAGTGGCACTGCGGAAGATGAGCAGTTCTTC
TRBV5-1	NA	TRBD2	TRBJ2-1	17	CASSPYGLAGGTNEQFF	TGCGCCAGCAGCCCTTATGGGCTAGCGGGAGGTACCAATGAGCAGTTCTTC
TRBV7-3	NA	NA	TRBJ2-1	14	CASSPDSNYNEQFF	TGTGCCAGCAGCCCGGACTCCAACTACAATGAGCAGTTCTTC
TRBV27	NA	NA	TRBJ2-2	12	CASSRGTGELFF	TGTGCCAGCAGTCGGGGGACCGGGGAGCTGTTTTTT
TRBV5-1	NA	TRBD1	TRBJ1-2	16	CASSFGTGTARDGYTF	TGCGCCAGCAGCTTCGGGACCGGGACAGCGAGGGATGGCTACACCTTC
TRBV6-5	NA	NA	TRBJ2-1	12	CASSHQGYEQFF	TGTGCCAGCAGTCATCAGGGCTATGAGCAGTTCTTC
TRBV4-1	NA	NA	TRBJ1-1	14	CASSQESIDTEAFF	TGCGCCAGCAGCCAAGAATCTATAGACACTGAAGCTTTCTTT
TRBV7-9	few	NA	TRBJ1-2	15	CASSLEVRANYGYTF	TGTGCCAGCAGCTTAGAGGTCAGGGCTAACTATGGCTACACCTTC
TRBV9	NA	NA	TRBJ1-4	15	CASSVVGTPDEKLFF	TGTGCCAGCAGCGTAGTGGGGACGCCGGATGAAAAACTGTTTTTT
TRBV7-9	NA	TRBD1	TRBJ1-4	14	CASSIRTGEGKLFF	TGTGCCAGCAGCATAAGGACAGGGGAGGGCAAACTGTTTTTT
TRBV7-9	NA	TRBD1	TRBJ2-7	14	CASSSRGQPYEQYF	TGTGCCAGCAGCTCCAGGGGACAGCCCTACGAGCAGTACTTC
TRBV5-5	once	TRBD1	TRBJ2-3	15	CASSPDRGPTDTQYF	TGTGCCAGCAGCCCGGACAGGGGGCCCACAGATACGCAGTATTTT
TRBV6-1	NA	NA	TRBJ1-2	13	CASSEGQNYGYTF	TGTGCCAGCAGTGAGGGTCAGAACTATGGCTACACCTTC
TRBV5-4	NA	NA	TRBJ2-1	16	CASSLATGLVSNEQFF	TGTGCCAGCAGCTTGGCCACGGGTTTAGTGTCCAATGAGCAGTTCTTC
TRBV4-1	NA	NA	TRBJ1-4	16	CASSQDPTGQGEKLFF	TGCGCCAGCAGCCAAGACCCTACAGGCCAAGGGGAAAAACTGTTTTTT
TRBV7-6	NA	NA	TRBJ2-7	14	CASSPGTLNYEQYF	TGTGCCAGCAGCCCCGGGACTCTTAACTACGAGCAGTACTTC
TRBV19	NA	TRBD1	TRBJ1-1	14	CASTLRGRNTEAFF	TGTGCCAGTACCCTTAGGGGGCGAAACACTGAAGCTTTCTTT
TRBV15	NA	NA	TRBJ2-5	14	CATSRDPREETQYF	TGTGCCACCAGCAGAGATCCCAGGGAAGAGACCCAGTACTTC
TRBV7-2	NA	TRBD2	TRBJ2-2	18	CASSPWTSGSGGTGELFF	TGTGCCAGCAGCCCTTGGACTAGCGGGAGTGGGGGCACCGGGGAGCTGTTTTTT
TRBV7-8	NA	NA	TRBJ1-5	15	CASSSRDGSNQPQHF	TGTGCCAGCAGCTCTAGGGACGGTAGCAATCAGCCCCAGCATTTT
TRBV4-1	NA	TRBD1	TRBJ1-1	14	CASSQDRGLTEAFF	TGCGCCAGCAGCCAAGACAGGGGGCTGACTGAAGCTTTCTTT
TRBV23-1	NA	NA	TRBJ2-5	16	CASSQSGTVEEETQYF	TGCGCCAGCAGTCAATCCGGGACGGTGGAAGAAGAGACCCAGTACTTC
TRBV19	medium-sized	NA	TRBJ2-5	12	CASSVRGETQYF	TGTGCCAGTAGTGTGAGGGGGGAGACCCAGTACTTC
TRBV25-1	NA	NA	TRBJ2-2	16	CASTSVGGGGTGELFF	TGTGCCAGCACATCGGTCGGTGGAGGAGGGACCGGGGAGCTGTTTTTT
TRBV27	NA	TRBD2	TRBJ2-5	14	CASSLGGFRETQYF	TGTGCCAGCAGTTTGGGGGGGTTCAGGGAGACCCAGTACTTC
TRBV11-2	NA	NA	TRBJ1-2	13	CASSLGQNYGYTF	TGTGCCAGCAGCTTAGGACAGAACTATGGCTACACCTTC
TRBV7-8	once	NA	TRBJ1-5	14	CASSVGRGNQPQHF	TGTGCCAGCAGCGTCGGCAGGGGCAATCAGCCCCAGCATTTT